The 23 T cell receptor beta chains reported below all come from one sample, sequenced in a study of vaccination effects on CD4 cells after COVID-19. Using viral peptide pools, the ViraFEST assay grew out antigen-specific CD4+ T cells prior to sequencing. Cultured cells yielded isolated CD4+ T cells after less than 11 days. Previously uninfected by SARS-CoV-2, the vaccine recipients also showed negative nucleocapsid antibodies. TCRdb's table, derived via immunoSEQ multiplex PCR, lists solely in-frame clones and lacks some. This sample yields some 41,000 clones, of which around 77% are seen a single time; 11% belongs to the top ten. These receptors lack a known antigen. This material consisted of CD4+ T cells from PBMCs cultured with SARS-CoV-2 spike peptides, taken before COVID-19 vaccination. The origin of the receptors is a human donor who received a COVID-19 vaccine.

V gene TRBV5-1 combines with J gene TRBJ1-5; D unclear. CDR3 length equals 14 residues. Trimming stripped 0 bases from V and 0 bases from J, with 4 bases between. The germline V gene encodes CDR1 SGHRS and CDR2 YFSETQ. The CDR3 DNA follows: TGCGCCAGCAGCTTGGACTATAGCAATCAGCCCCAGCATTTT. This sequence encodes CASSLDYSNQPQHF.

The genes are TRBV7-2 and TRBJ1-4, with D possibly matching TRBD1 (6 bases). V was shortened by 5 bases and J by 7 bases, with 14 bases between the two germline ends. There are 14 residues in the CDR3. Germline CDR1 and CDR2: SGHTA and FQGNSA. CDR3 in amino acids: CASSGGARGEKLFF. In DNA, the CDR3 is TGTGCCAGCAGCGGGGGGGCTCGGGGTGAAAAACTGTTTTTT.

Here the CDR3 reads CASSPLGRDNSPLHF. CDR3 nucleotide sequence: TGTGCCAGCTCACCACTGGGCAGGGATAATTCACCCCTCCACTTT. The J gene is TRBJ1-6, the V gene TRBV18; possible D gene TRBD1, 5 bases. Germline V lookup: CDR1 KGHSH, CDR2 LQKENI. Trimming stripped 1 base from V and 5 bases from J, with 9 bases between. This CDR3 region has 15 residues.

V gene TRBV5-1 combines with J gene TRBJ2-3; the D gene is possibly TRBD2 (6 bases). The CDR3 runs to 14 residues. Germline CDR1 and CDR2: SGHRS and YFSETQ. The V end was cut by 3 bases, the J end by 1 base, with 9 bases between. As DNA, the CDR3 is TGCGCCAGCAGCTCGGCTAGCGGCACAGATACGCAGTATTTT. Translated: CASSSASGTDTQYF.

The chain carries TRBV7-3 and TRBJ2-5, with 13 bases identical to TRBD2. The V gene's germline CDR1 is SGHTA and CDR2 FQGTGA. The CDR3 spans 18 residues. With V trimmed by 2 bases and J by 3 bases, 9 bases remained unmatched. The CDR3 loop is CASSLGFSGLAGEETQYF. The CDR3 DNA follows: TGTGCCAGCAGCTTAGGGTTTTCAGGACTAGCGGGGGAAGAGACCCAGTACTTC. The variable domain in full, with the rest retrieved from reference TRBV7-3 and TRBJ2-5, is GAGVSQTPSNKVTEKGKYVELRCDPISGHTALYWYRQSLGQGPEFLIYFQGTGAADDSGLPNDRFFAVRPEGSVSTLKIQRTERGDSAVYLCASSLGFSGLAGEETQYFGPGTRLLVL.

The chain recombines TRBV5-1 with TRBJ2-5; 7 nucleotides align to TRBD1. Per the germline V gene, CDR1 is SGHRS and CDR2 is YFSETQ. The J segment lost 5 bases and the V segment lost 1 base, leaving 5 bases of the junction unmatched. This CDR3 comprises 14 residues. CDR3 amino acids: CASSLLGTDETQYF. CDR3 coding DNA: TGCGCCAGCAGCTTGCTAGGGACAGATGAGACCCAGTACTTC.

This chain uses TRBV5-1 with TRBJ1-2; the D is unclear. Trimming left V 0 bases short and J 0 bases short, with 12 bases between. The CDR3 extends over 16 amino acids. Germline V gene sequence: CDR1 SGHRS, CDR2 YFSETQ. The CDR3 is CASSLGHISANYGYTF. DNA for the CDR3: TGCGCCAGCAGCTTGGGGCACATCAGTGCTAACTATGGCTACACCTTC.

J is TRBJ1-3 and V is TRBV30; 11 bases map to TRBD1. This CDR3 spans 15 amino acids. The germline V gene encodes CDR1 GTSNPN and CDR2 SVGIG (reference sequence). Trimming removed 3 bases from V and 3 bases from J; junction bases left unmatched: 4. CDR3 nucleotide sequence: TGTGCCTGGAGAAAGGACAGGGGGCATGGAAACACCATATATTTT. Its translation: CAWRKDRGHGNTIYF.

J is TRBJ2-5 and V is TRBV19; D perhaps matches TRBD1 (6 bases). This CDR3 has 13 amino acids. Germline V gives CDR1 LNHDA, CDR2 SQIVND (reference sequence). V was clipped by 2 bases and J by 4 bases, with 8 bases between them. This CDR3 is CASSIRQAETQYF. For the CDR3, the DNA is TGTGCCAGTAGTATACGACAGGCAGAGACCCAGTACTTC.

The chain links TRBV12-5 to TRBJ2-3; 13 bases line up with TRBD2. V was clipped by 3 bases and J by 3 bases; unmatched bases: 3. The length of the CDR3 is 16 residues. Germline assignment: CDR1 LGHNT and CDR2 FRNRAP. The CDR3 spells CASGFGLAGATDTQYF. The CDR3 DNA is TGTGCTAGTGGTTTCGGACTAGCGGGGGCAACAGATACGCAGTATTTT.

V usage is TRBV18 and J usage is TRBJ1-3; unclear D gene. In germline, CDR1 is KGHSH, CDR2 LQKENI. CDR3 size: 13 residues. Trimming took 0 bases from V and 5 from J, leaving 5 bases between them. The CDR3 nucleotides are TGTGCCAGCTCACCACCGTCTCGAAACACCATATATTTT. Protein sequence: CASSPPSRNTIYF.

The rearrangement uses TRBV19 and TRBJ2-5, with D uncertain. Germline CDR1 is LNHDA and CDR2 is SQIVND (reference sequence). This CDR3 comprises 13 residues. V was shortened by 5 bases and J by 2 bases, with 9 bases between the two germline ends. The CDR3 DNA sequence: TGTGCCAGTAGTCCCGGGCCACAAGAGACCCAGTACTTC. Its translation: CASSPGPQETQYF.

This sequence joins TRBV5-4 and TRBJ2-2; D is unclear. V was trimmed by 4 bases and J by 2 bases, leaving 15 bases between them. This CDR3 is built from 16 residues. Per germline, CDR1 SGHNT and CDR2 YYREEE (reference sequence). In DNA, the CDR3 is TGTGCCAGCAGCCCCGGGTACCAATATAACACCGGGGAGCTGTTTTTT. Translated: CASSPGYQYNTGELFF. The complete variable domain, with remaining parts taken from reference TRBV5-4 and TRBJ2-2, reads ETGVTQSPTHLIKTRGQQVTLRCSSQSGHNTVSWYQQALGQGPQFIFQYYREEENGRGNFPPRFSGLQFPNYSSELNVNALELDDSALYLCASSPGYQYNTGELFFGEGSRLTVL.

This clone is medium-sized by share. This sequence joins TRBV6-6 and TRBJ2-7, with D possibly TRBD2 on 6 matching bases. Germline V lookup: CDR1 MNHNY, CDR2 SVGAGI (reference sequence). The CDR3 is made up of 13 amino acids. Deletions cut 7 bases from V and 7 bases from J, with 17 bases between. The CDR3 region is CASTGVRGGEQYV. DNA for the CDR3: TGTGCCAGCACGGGGGTTCGGGGTGGGGAGCAGTACGTC.

V usage is TRBV6-2 or TRBV6-3 and J usage is TRBJ1-4, with D perhaps TRBD1 (6 bases). From germline, CDR1 is MNHEY and CDR2 SVGEGT. V shed 4 bases and J shed 8 bases, with 17 bases lying between them. The CDR3 spans 15 residues. The CDR3 nucleotides read TGTGCCAGCAGTTCGGACAGAGGGTTAAGAGAAAAACTGTTTTTT. Amino acid sequence: CASSSDRGLREKLFF.

The rearrangement uses TRBV7-3 and TRBJ1-1; no clear D. Germline V CDR1 and CDR2: SGHTA, FQGTGA. The CDR3 sequence is 16 residues long. V gave up 1 base and J gave up 1 base, with 13 bases separating them. In nucleotides, the CDR3 is TGTGCCAGCAGCTTAAGACTGGTTGGGCAGAACACTGAAGCTTTCTTT. Protein sequence: CASSLRLVGQNTEAFF.

This chain joins TRBV5-1 and TRBJ2-2, with 7 bases identical to TRBD2. Germline trimming cut 4 bases from V and 6 bases from J; bases unmatched to any gene: 18. Germline V gene sequence: CDR1 SGHRS, CDR2 YFSETQ. The CDR3 extends over 18 amino acids. The CDR3 nucleotides are TGCGCCAGCAGCCCAGACCCCAGCGGGACTACAAGGCCCGGGGAGCTGTTTTTT. Its protein is CASSPDPSGTTRPGELFF. The full variable domain, rest sourced from reference TRBV5-1 and TRBJ2-2, is KAGVTQTPRYLIKTRGQQVTLSCSPISGHRSVSWYQQTPGQGLQFLFEYFSETQRNKGNFPGRFSGRQFSNSRSEMNVSTLELGDSALYLCASSPDPSGTTRPGELFFGEGSRLTVL.

This clone was observed a single time. The gene calls are TRBV6-5 and TRBJ2-5; D ambiguous. Trimming took 6 bases from V and 5 from J, leaving 10 bases between them. Germline V CDR1 and CDR2: MNHEY, SVGAGI. CDR3 length equals 12 residues. The DNA for the CDR3 is TGTGCCAGCAGGACGGGTGGGGAGACCCAGTACTTC. This encodes CASRTGGETQYF.

This chain connects TRBV5-1 to TRBJ1-4, with D hard to call. CDR3 size: 15 residues. Trimming removed 2 bases at V and 7 bases at J, with 15 bases between. CDR1 and CDR2 (germline): SGHRS, YFSETQ. The CDR3 DNA follows: TGCGCCAGCAGCTTCCGGTGGGATTTGGGTGAAAAACTGTTTTTT. As protein: CASSFRWDLGEKLFF.

For the CDR3, the DNA is TGTGCCAGCAGCCAAGATTTATCCGGCTCAGGTTATAATTCACCCCTCCACTTT. This codes for CASSQDLSGSGYNSPLHF. This chain uses TRBV4-2 with TRBJ1-6; D unclear. CDR1 is LGHNA and CDR2 is YNFKEQ in the germline V gene. The CDR3 has 18 amino acids. Trimming pared 0 bases from V and 4 bases from J, leaving 16 bases between.

This clone was found a few times. The CDR3 DNA sequence: TGTGCCAGCAAATGGGCCGGTAATGAGCAGTTCTTC. It encodes CASKWAGNEQFF. V usage is TRBV11-1 and J usage is TRBJ2-1; D not certain. CDR3 size: 12 residues. V was trimmed by 7 bases and J by 7 bases, leaving 11 bases between them. Per germline, CDR1 SGHAT and CDR2 FQDESV (reference sequence).

This chain joins TRBV30 and TRBJ1-5, with 10 bases identical to TRBD1. Trimming cost V 4 bases and J 9 bases; bases outside gene matches: 12. CDR1 and CDR2 from the germline V gene are GTSNPN and SVGIG (reference sequence). The CDR3 is 15 amino acids. Written as DNA, the CDR3 is TGTGCCTGGAAACCAAACCGGGACAGGGGTGTGCCCCAGCATTTT. This encodes CAWKPNRDRGVPQHF.

This clone came up a few times. This chain links TRBV7-9 with TRBJ1-2; D is perhaps TRBD1 (5 bases). The V and J ends lost 4 bases and 8 bases respectively, with 17 bases between them. CDR3 length: 14 residues. Germline assignment: CDR1 SEHNR and CDR2 FQNEAQ (reference sequence). CDR3 in amino acids: CASSSVVGAGGYTF. CDR3 DNA sequence: TGTGCCAGCAGCTCCGTGGTAGGGGCAGGAGGCTACACCTTC. Drawing the rest from reference TRBV7-9 and TRBJ1-2, the complete variable domain is DTGVSQNPRHKITKRGQNVTFRCDPISEHNRLYWYRQTLGQGPEFLTYFQNEAQLEKSRLLSDRFSAERPKGSFSTLEIQRTEQGDSAMYLCASSSVVGAGGYTFGSGTRLTVV.